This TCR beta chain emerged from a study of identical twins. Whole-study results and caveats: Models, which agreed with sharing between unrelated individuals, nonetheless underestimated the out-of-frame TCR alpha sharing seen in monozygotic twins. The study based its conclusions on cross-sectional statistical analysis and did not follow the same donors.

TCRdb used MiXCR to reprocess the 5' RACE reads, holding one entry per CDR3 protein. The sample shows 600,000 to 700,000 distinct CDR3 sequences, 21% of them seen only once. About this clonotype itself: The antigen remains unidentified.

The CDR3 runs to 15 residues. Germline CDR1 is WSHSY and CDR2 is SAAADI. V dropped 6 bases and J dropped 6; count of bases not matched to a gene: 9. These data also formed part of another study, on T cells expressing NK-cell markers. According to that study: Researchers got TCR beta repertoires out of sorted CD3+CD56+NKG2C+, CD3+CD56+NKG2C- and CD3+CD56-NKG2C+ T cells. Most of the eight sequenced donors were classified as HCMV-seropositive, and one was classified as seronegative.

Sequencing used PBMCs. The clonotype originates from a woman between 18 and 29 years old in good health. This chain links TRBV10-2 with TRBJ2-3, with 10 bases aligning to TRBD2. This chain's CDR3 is CASRWFSGRMDTQYF. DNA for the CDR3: TGCGCCAGCAGGTGGTTTAGCGGGAGGATGGATACGCAGTATTTT.